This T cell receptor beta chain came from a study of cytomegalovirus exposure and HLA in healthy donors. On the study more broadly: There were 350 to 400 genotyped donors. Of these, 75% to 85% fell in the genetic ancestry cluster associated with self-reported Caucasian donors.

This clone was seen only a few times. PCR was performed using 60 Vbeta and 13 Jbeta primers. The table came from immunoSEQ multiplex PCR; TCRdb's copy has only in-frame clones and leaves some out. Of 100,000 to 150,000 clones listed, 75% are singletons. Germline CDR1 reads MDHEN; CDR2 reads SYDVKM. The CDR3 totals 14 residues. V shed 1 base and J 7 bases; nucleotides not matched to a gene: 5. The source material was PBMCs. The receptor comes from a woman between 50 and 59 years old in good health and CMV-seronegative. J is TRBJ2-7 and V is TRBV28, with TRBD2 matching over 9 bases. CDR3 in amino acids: CASSLLAGVGEQYF. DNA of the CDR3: TGTGCCAGCAGTTTATTAGCGGGAGTGGGGGAGCAGTACTTC.